The clone carrying this T cell receptor beta chain appeared once. Its antigen is unidentified. The CDR3 extends over 12 amino acids. CDR1 SNHLY and CDR2 FYNNEI come from the germline V gene. V was cut by 7 bases and J by 7 bases, with 11 bases left in between. The data belong to a study of T cell responses to AZD1222 COVID-19 vaccine. Some clones are missing from TCRdb's copy, which holds only in-frame ones; the method was immunoSEQ multiplex PCR. The sample lists over 95,000 clones; about nine tenths were seen once. The study's findings and limits: When two AZD1222 doses had been given, Spike-specific TCR breadth and depth rose.

The J gene is TRBJ1-5, the V gene TRBV2, with D unclear. This TCR came from an adult who received the AZD1222 COVID-19 vaccine. The sequencing used peripheral blood, collected 28 days after the second AZD1222 dose. This CDR3 is CASTRDRQPQHF. The CDR3 coding sequence is TGTGCCAGCACGAGGGATAGGCAGCCCCAGCATTTT.